The 2 T cell receptor beta chains below were found in one sample sequenced in a study of blood T cell repertoires in COVID-19. Generated by immunoSEQ multiplex PCR, the TCRdb table keeps only in-frame clones and is missing some. The sample contains around 200,000 clones, roughly 84% of which appear only once. The sequencing input was peripheral blood. All receptors derive from a woman of 80 years or more with acute or convalescent COVID-19.

The CDR3 spells CASSEAFGQGVKTEQYF. The CDR3 DNA reads TGTGCCAGCAGTGAAGCCTTCGGACAGGGGGTAAAAACCGAGCAGTACTTC. This chain connects TRBV2 to TRBJ2-7; 10 bases fit TRBD1. Trimming cost V 0 bases and J 6 bases; bases outside gene matches: 11. In germline, CDR1 is SNHLY, CDR2 FYNNEI. The CDR3 loop spans 17 amino acids.

This clone turned up a few times. The genes are TRBV11-2 and TRBJ2-7; a weak D match, TRBD2 (6 bases). Germline V gene lookup returns CDR1 SGHAT and CDR2 FQNNGV. The CDR3 totals 15 residues. V was trimmed by 1 base and J by 2 bases, leaving 12 bases between them. This CDR3 reads CASSLVSEGPYEQYF. The CDR3 DNA reads TGTGCCAGCAGCTTAGTGTCGGAGGGCCCCTACGAGCAGTACTTC.